This T cell receptor (beta chain) stems from a study of OX40 agonist ivuxolimab in advanced cancers. The CDR3 consists of 17 residues. J lost 1 base, V lost 1 base, and 5 bases had no gene match. CDR1 and CDR2 (germline): MDHEN, SYDVKM. The repertoire was sequenced with immunoSEQ multiplex PCR; TCRdb's copy has only in-frame clones and lacks some. In the table there are some 87,000 clones, about 94% of which are singletons. This sequence was found in an adult with an advanced solid tumor such as melanoma, head and neck, liver or kidney cancer. The V call is TRBV28, the J call TRBJ2-3, with TRBD2 matching 10 bases. The material sequenced was CD4+ or CD8+ T cells sorted from blood, taken in a trial of the OX40 agonist ivuxolimab. The CDR3 nucleotides read TGTGCCAGCAGTTTATACTCCGGGACTAGCGGCACAGATACGCAGTATTTT. It specifies CASSLYSGTSGTDTQYF.